The clone carrying this T cell receptor beta chain was seen a handful of times. Its antigen is undetermined. This sample was taken from a study of beta chain features in type 1 diabetes. Study outcomes and limitations: TCRB CDR3s were moderately but significantly shorter in Type 1 diabetes patients in all four CD4+ subsets. Although PCR might favor shorter templates, it would do so equally in patients and controls.

Expressed TCRB transcripts got sequenced, as all isolated RNA was reverse transcribed. Sequenced by immunoSEQ multiplex PCR; TCRdb stores in-frame clones only, minus some. In the table there are 600,000 or so clones, around 12% of which are singletons. In total, each donor contributed a single heparinised blood draw that averaged roughly 110 mL. CD4+ naive, central memory, regulatory and stem cell-like memory subsets were isolated by sorting on CD45RO/CCR7/CD25/CD127/CD95/CD27. This CDR3 has 15 residues. Germline V gives CDR1 SEHNR, CDR2 FQNEAQ (reference sequence). V was trimmed by 1 base and J by 5 bases, leaving 11 bases between them.

Sequencing was performed on naive CD4+ T cells from blood. This sequence originates from a man aged 25-40 years with type 1 diabetes. The chain links TRBV7-9 to TRBJ2-2, with D perhaps being TRBD1 or TRBD2 (5 bases each). CDR3 loop: CASSLGNEGTGELFF. In DNA form, the CDR3 reads TGTGCCAGCAGCTTAGGAAACGAGGGGACCGGGGAGCTGTTTTTT.